The clone carrying this T cell receptor beta chain was observed a single time. The antigen remains undetermined. CDR1 is SGHAT, CDR2 FQNNGV, per germline. The germline V and J ends were trimmed by 2 bases and 5 bases, with 18 bases remaining between them. The length of the CDR3 is 16 residues. Generated by immunoSEQ multiplex PCR, the TCRdb table keeps only in-frame clones and is missing some. This sample has 430,000 or so clones; roughly 87% occur once, and the top ten carry about 2.4%. This sample stems from a study of Ad26.COV2.S vaccination and SARS-CoV-2 variants. Turning to the study itself: The vaccine Ad26.COV2.S was put into the muscle once, or twice with 56 days between.

Study outcomes and limitations: The TCR breadth and depth analyses may have understated or missed part of the total T cell responses. Spike-specific CD8+ and CD4+ T cell responses reportedly showed substantial breadth after vaccination.

Specified treatment: 15 to 20 received Ad26.COV2.S at low or high dose, single or two shots; roughly five received placebo; per-sample allocation not given. Vaccine and placebo recipients were sampled on day 63 after the first injection. An Ad26 vector expressing Wuhan-strain SARS-CoV-2 spike served as the vaccine. The receptor's source is a person between 18 and 65 years old who received the Ad26.COV2.S COVID-19 vaccine or a placebo. The material sequenced was peripheral blood, taken in a trial of Ad26.COV2.S vaccine versus placebo. V usage is TRBV11-2 and J usage is TRBJ1-1; TRBD1 is a possible D gene (6 bases). CDR3 in DNA: TGTGCCAGCAGCTTACCTCAATCAGGGGAAATAACTGAAGCTTTCTTT. Translating it yields CASSLPQSGEITEAFF.